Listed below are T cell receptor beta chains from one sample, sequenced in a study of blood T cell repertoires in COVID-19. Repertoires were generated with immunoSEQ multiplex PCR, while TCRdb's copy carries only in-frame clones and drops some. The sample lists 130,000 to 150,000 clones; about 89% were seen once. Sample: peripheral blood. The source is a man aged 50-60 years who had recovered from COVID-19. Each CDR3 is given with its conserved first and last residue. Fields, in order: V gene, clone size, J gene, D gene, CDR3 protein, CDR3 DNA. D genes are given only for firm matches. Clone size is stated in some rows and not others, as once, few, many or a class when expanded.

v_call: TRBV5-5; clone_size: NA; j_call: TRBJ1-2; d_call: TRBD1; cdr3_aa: CASSLTGAYGYTF; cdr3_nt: TGTGCCAGCAGCTTGACAGGGGCTTATGGCTACACCTTC
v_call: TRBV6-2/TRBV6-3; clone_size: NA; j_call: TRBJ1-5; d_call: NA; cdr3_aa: CASSYSITGTTHQPQHF; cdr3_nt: TGTGCCAGCAGTTACTCGATCACCGGGACAACCCATCAGCCCCAGCATTTT
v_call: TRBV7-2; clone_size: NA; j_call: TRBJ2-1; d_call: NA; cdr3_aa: CASSLDAVSSYNEQFF; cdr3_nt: TGTGCCAGCAGCTTAGATGCGGTCAGCTCCTACAATGAGCAGTTCTTC
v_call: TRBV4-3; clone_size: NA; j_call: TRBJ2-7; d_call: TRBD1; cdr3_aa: CASSRDRGEDEQYF; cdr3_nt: TGCGCCAGCAGCCGCGACAGGGGTGAGGACGAGCAGTACTTC
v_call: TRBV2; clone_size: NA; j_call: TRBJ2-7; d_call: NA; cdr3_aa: CASSRQGFYEQYF; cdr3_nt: TGTGCCAGTTCTCGGCAGGGTTTCTACGAGCAGTACTTC
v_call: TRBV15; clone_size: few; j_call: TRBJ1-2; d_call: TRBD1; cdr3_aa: CATSRDQGARGYTF; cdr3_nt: TGTGCCACCAGCAGAGATCAGGGGGCCCGCGGCTACACCTTC
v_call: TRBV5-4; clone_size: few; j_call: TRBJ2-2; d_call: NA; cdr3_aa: CASSFFGRQGGTGELFF; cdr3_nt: TGTGCCAGCAGCTTTTTCGGGCGGCAGGGTGGGACCGGGGAGCTGTTTTTT
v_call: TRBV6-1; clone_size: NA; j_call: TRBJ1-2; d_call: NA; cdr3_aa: CASSEDGQGLGGYTF; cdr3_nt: TGTGCCAGCAGTGAAGACGGGCAGGGACTTGGGGGCTACACCTTC
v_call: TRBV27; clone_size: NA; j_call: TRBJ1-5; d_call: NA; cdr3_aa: CASSSEYNQPQHF; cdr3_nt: TGTGCCAGCAGTTCGGAGTACAATCAGCCCCAGCATTTT
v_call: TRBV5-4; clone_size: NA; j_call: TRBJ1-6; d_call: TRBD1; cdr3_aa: CASSLGQGGSYNSPLHF; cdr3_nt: TGTGCCAGCAGCCTGGGACAGGGGGGCTCCTATAATTCACCCCTCCACTTT
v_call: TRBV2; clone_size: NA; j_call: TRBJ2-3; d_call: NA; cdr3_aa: CASGRLVTDTQYF; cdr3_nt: TGTGCCTCGGGGAGACTAGTCACAGATACGCAGTATTTT
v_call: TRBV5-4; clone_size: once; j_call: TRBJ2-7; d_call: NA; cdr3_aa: CASSPGGSGQNLREQYF; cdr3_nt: TGTGCCAGCAGCCCAGGCGGCTCGGGACAAAACCTCCGAGAGCAGTACTTC
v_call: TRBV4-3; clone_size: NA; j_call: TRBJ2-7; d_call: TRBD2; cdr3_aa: CASSQEWEGSYEQYF; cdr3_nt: TGCGCCAGCAGCCAAGAATGGGAGGGATCCTACGAGCAGTACTTC
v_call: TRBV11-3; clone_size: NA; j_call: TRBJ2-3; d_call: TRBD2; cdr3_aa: CASSPEGRGGTDTQYF; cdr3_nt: TGTGCCAGCAGCCCAGAAGGACGGGGGGGGACAGATACGCAGTATTTT
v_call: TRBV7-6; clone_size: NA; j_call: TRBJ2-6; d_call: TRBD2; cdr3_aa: CASSLWLAGKGGANVLTF; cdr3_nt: TGTGCCAGCAGCTTATGGCTAGCGGGGAAGGGTGGGGCCAACGTCCTGACTTTC
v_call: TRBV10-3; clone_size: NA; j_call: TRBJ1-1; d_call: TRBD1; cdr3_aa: CAISRDRGGGTEAFF; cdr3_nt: TGTGCCATCAGCCGGGACAGGGGAGGAGGAACTGAAGCTTTCTTT
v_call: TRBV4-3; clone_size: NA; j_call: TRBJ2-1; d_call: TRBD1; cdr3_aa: CASSQGTGVGNEQFF; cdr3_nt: TGCGCCAGCAGCCAAGGGACAGGGGTCGGCAATGAGCAGTTCTTC
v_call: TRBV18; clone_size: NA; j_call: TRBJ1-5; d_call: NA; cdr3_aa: CASSPEGSQPQHF; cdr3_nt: TGTGCCAGCTCGCCTGAGGGAAGTCAGCCCCAGCATTTT
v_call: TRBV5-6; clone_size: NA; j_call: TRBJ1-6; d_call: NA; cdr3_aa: CASSLEARSANSPLHF; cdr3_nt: TGTGCCAGCAGCTTGGAGGCCAGGTCGGCGAATTCACCCCTCCACTTT
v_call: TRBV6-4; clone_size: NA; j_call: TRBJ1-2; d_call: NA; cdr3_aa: CASSETGYYGYTF; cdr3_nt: TGTGCCAGCAGTGAGACGGGGTACTATGGCTACACCTTC
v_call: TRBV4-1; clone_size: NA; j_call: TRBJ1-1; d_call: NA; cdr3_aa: CASSQARGGEAFF; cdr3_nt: TGCGCCAGCAGCCAAGCGAGGGGGGGGGAAGCTTTCTTT
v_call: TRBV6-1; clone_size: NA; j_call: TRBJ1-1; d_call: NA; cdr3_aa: CASSELGASNTEAFF; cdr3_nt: TGTGCCAGCAGTGAACTGGGGGCGTCGAACACTGAAGCTTTCTTT
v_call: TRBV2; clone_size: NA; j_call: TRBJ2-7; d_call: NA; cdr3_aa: CASGASEGIGEQYF; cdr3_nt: TGTGCCAGCGGGGCCTCGGAGGGGATCGGCGAGCAGTACTTC
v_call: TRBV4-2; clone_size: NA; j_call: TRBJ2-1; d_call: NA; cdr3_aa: CASSQEYLGASYNEQFF; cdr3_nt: TGTGCCAGCAGCCAAGAGTATCTGGGGGCTTCCTACAATGAGCAGTTCTTC
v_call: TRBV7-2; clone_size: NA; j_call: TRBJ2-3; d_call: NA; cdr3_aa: CASSLDAGVGTDTQYF; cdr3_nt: TGTGCCAGCAGCTTAGATGCAGGGGTCGGCACAGATACGCAGTATTTT
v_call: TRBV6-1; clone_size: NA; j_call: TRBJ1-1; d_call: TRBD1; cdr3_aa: CASSARTGEGRRTEAFF; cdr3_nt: TGTGCCAGCAGTGCTCGGACAGGGGAGGGTAGGAGAACTGAAGCTTTCTTT
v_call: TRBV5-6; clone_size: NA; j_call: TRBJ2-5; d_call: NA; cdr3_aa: CASSSEEGTQYF; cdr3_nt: TGTGCCAGCAGCTCGGAAGAGGGGACCCAGTACTTC
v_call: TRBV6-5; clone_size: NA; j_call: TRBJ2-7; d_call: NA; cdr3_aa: CASSSMTVLGPEQYF; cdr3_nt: TGTGCCAGCAGTTCAATGACAGTCCTGGGCCCCGAGCAGTACTTC
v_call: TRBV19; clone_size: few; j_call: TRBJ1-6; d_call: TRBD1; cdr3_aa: CASSLRDRVDSPLHF; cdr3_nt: TGTGCCAGTAGTCTCCGGGACAGGGTTGACTCACCCCTCCACTTT
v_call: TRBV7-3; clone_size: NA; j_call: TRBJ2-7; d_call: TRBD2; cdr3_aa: CASSLGGGATHEQYF; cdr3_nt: TGTGCCAGCAGCTTAGGCGGGGGGGCTACCCACGAGCAGTACTTC
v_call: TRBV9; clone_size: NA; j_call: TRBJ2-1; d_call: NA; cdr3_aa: CASSETGSSYNEQFF; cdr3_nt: TGTGCCAGCAGCGAGACTGGGTCCTCCTACAATGAGCAGTTCTTC
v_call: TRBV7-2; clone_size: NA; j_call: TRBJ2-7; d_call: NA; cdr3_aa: CASSLLGSGSYEQYF; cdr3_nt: TGTGCCAGCAGCTTATTAGGGTCAGGGTCGTACGAGCAGTACTTC
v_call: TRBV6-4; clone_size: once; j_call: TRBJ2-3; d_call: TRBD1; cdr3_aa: CASSDLGGVSTDTQYF; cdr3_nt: TGTGCCAGCAGTGACCTAGGGGGCGTTAGCACAGATACGCAGTATTTT
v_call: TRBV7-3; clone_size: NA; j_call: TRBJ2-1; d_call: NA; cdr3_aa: CASSLTLFSYNEQFF; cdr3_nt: TGTGCCAGCAGCTTAACTCTGTTCTCCTACAATGAGCAGTTCTTC
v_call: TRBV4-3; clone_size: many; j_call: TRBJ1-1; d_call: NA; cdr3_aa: CASSQDSGGYTEAFF; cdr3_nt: TGCGCCAGCAGCCAAGATTCTGGGGGGTACACTGAAGCTTTCTTT
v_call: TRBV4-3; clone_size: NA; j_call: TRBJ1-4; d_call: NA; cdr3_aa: CASSRNTGSTNEKLFF; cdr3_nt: TGCGCCAGCAGTCGAAATACAGGTTCAACTAATGAAAAACTGTTTTTT
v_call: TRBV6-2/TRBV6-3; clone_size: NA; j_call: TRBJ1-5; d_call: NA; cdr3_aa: CASSYSRGGYQPQHF; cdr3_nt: TGTGCCAGCAGTTACTCGAGGGGGGGGTATCAGCCCCAGCATTTT
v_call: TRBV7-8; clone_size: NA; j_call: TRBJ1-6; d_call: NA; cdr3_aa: CASSPRQGLYNSPLHF; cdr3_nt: TGTGCCAGCAGCCCCAGGCAGGGGTTGTATAATTCACCCCTCCACTTT
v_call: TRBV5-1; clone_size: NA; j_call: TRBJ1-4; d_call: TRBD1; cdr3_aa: CASTVQGAPNEKLFF; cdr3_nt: TGCGCCAGCACCGTACAGGGGGCACCGAATGAAAAACTGTTTTTT
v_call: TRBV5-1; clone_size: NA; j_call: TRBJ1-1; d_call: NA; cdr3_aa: CASSLGAMNTEAFF; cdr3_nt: TGCGCCAGCAGCTTGGGGGCCATGAACACTGAAGCTTTCTTT
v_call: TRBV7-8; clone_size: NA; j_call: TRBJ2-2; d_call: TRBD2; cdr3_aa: CASSGRLASWGELFF; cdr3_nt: TGTGCCAGCAGCGGCAGACTAGCGAGCTGGGGGGAGCTGTTTTTT
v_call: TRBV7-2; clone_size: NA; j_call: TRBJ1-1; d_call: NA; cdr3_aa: CASSSLSTANTEAFF; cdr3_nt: TGTGCCAGCAGCTCTCTCTCGACAGCGAACACTGAAGCTTTCTTT
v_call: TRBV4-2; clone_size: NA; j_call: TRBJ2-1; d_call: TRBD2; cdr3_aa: CASSQRLAGGGNEQFF; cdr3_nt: TGTGCCAGCAGCCAAAGACTAGCGGGTGGTGGCAATGAGCAGTTCTTC
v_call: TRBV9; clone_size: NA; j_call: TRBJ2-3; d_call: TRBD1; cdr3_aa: CASSAGTGEAGTQYF; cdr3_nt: TGTGCCAGCAGCGCCGGGACAGGGGAGGCAGGTACGCAGTATTTT
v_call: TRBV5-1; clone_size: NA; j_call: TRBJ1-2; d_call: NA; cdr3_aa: CASSLYSGDANYGYTF; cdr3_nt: TGCGCCAGCAGCTTATACTCGGGGGACGCTAACTATGGCTACACCTTC
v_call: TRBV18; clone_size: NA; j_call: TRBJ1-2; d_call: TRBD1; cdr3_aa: CASSQRTGTDYGYTF; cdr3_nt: TGTGCCAGCTCACAACGGACCGGGACAGACTATGGCTACACCTTC
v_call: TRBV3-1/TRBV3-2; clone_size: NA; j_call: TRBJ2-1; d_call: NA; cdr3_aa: CASSPGQGLDEQFF; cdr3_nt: TGTGCCAGCAGCCCCGGCCAGGGCTTGGATGAGCAGTTCTTC
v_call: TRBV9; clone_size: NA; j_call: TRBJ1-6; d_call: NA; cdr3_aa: CASSPGQGQGSYNSPLHF; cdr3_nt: TGTGCCAGCAGCCCCGGCCAAGGGCAGGGCTCCTATAATTCACCCCTCCACTTT
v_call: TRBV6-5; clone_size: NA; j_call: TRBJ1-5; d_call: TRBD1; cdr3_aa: CASRGTGNQPQHF; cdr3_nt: TGTGCCAGCAGAGGGACAGGCAATCAGCCCCAGCATTTT
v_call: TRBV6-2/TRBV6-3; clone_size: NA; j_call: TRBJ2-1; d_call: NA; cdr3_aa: CASSFRANEQFF; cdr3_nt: TGTGCCAGCAGTTTCAGGGCCAATGAGCAGTTCTTC